Listed below are T cell receptor beta chains from one sample, sequenced in a study of blood T cell repertoires in COVID-19. Assay: immunoSEQ multiplex PCR; the TCRdb copy retains only in-frame clones and omits some. The sample has about 120,000 clones; over 75% are singletons. Sequencing was carried out using peripheral blood. The receptors come from a woman of 80 years or more with acute or convalescent COVID-19. Each CDR3 is given with its conserved first and last residue. Each record gives: clone size, J gene, V gene, D gene, CDR3 length, CDR3 DNA, CDR3 protein. D genes are given only for firm matches. Size values are once, few and many counts, or a class for expanded clones, and some rows have none.

.	TRBJ1-1	TRBV19	TRBD1	13	TGTGCCAGTCAGGACAGGGCGAACACTGAAGCTTTCTTT	CASQDRANTEAFF
.	TRBJ2-1	TRBV15	.	18	TGTGCCACCAGCAGAGATCTGGGCAGGGCGAGCTCCTACAATGAGCAGTTCTTC	CATSRDLGRASSYNEQFF
.	TRBJ1-2	TRBV12-3/TRBV12-4	.	12	TGTGCCAGCAGTTTGAGGGGGGGTGGCTACACCTTC	CASSLRGGGYTF
.	TRBJ1-4	TRBV18	.	13	TGTGCCAGCTCCGGGGGTACTAATGAAAAACTGTTTTTT	CASSGGTNEKLFF
few	TRBJ1-3	TRBV27	.	14	TGTGCCAGCAGTGACCGGGTCCCGGTCGACACCATATATTTT	CASSDRVPVDTIYF
.	TRBJ1-2	TRBV20-1	.	10	TGCAGTGCTAGCCTACGGGGCTACACCTTC	CSASLRGYTF
.	TRBJ2-5	TRBV5-8	TRBD1	14	TGTGCCAGCAGCGGCCGGGACAGACAAGAGACCCAGTACTTC	CASSGRDRQETQYF
.	TRBJ1-2	TRBV10-3	TRBD1	13	TGTGCCATCAGCCAAACAGGGGGCGATGGCTACACCTTC	CAISQTGGDGYTF
.	TRBJ1-4	TRBV5-1	.	15	TGCGCCAGCAGCCCCCGGACAGAGGGAGAGGGAAAACTGTTTTTT	CASSPRTEGEGKLFF
once	TRBJ1-2	TRBV19	TRBD1	15	TGTGCCAGTAGTGCCAGCAGGGGGCGCAGCTATGGCTACACCTTC	CASSASRGRSYGYTF
.	TRBJ1-3	TRBV2	.	16	TGTGCCAGCACCGAGCAGGGTCTATGGTCTGGAAACACCATATATTTT	CASTEQGLWSGNTIYF
.	TRBJ1-2	TRBV5-1	.	14	TGCGCCAGCAGCTTGGGGGACACTAACTATGGCTACACCTTC	CASSLGDTNYGYTF
.	TRBJ1-6	TRBV7-8	.	12	TGTGCCAGCAGCCAAGAACAGGTACCCCTCCACTTT	CASSQEQVPLHF
.	TRBJ2-3	TRBV28	.	12	TGTGCCAGCAGTTTCCCCTTGCGGACGCAGTATTTT	CASSFPLRTQYF
.	TRBJ1-1	TRBV5-1	.	18	TGCGCCAGCAGCTTAAAGCCAGGGGATGCTCCTAGGAACACTGAAGCTTTCTTT	CASSLKPGDAPRNTEAFF
.	TRBJ2-6	TRBV3-1/TRBV3-2	.	15	TGTGCCAGCAGCCGACAGACAGGTGGGGCCAACGTCCTGACTTTC	CASSRQTGGANVLTF
.	TRBJ1-4	TRBV10-3	.	11	TGTGCCATCAGTGGAGGGGAAAAACTGTTTTTT	CAISGGEKLFF
.	TRBJ1-1	TRBV15	.	13	TGTGCCACCAGCAGAGATCTGGGGGGAGAAGCTTTCTTT	CATSRDLGGEAFF
.	TRBJ1-2	TRBV6-5	.	14	TGTGCCAGCAGTTACGGAGGGCCCCCCCGGGGCTACACCTTC	CASSYGGPPRGYTF
.	TRBJ2-3	TRBV9	TRBD2	16	TGTGCCAGCAGCCCTCGGGGGGTTCATAGCACAGATACGCAGTATTTT	CASSPRGVHSTDTQYF
.	TRBJ1-4	TRBV7-9	.	13	TGTGCCAGCAGCCCCCCGGGGGAGGAAAAACTGTTTTTT	CASSPPGEEKLFF
.	TRBJ1-2	TRBV6-2/TRBV6-3	.	13	TGTGCCAGCAGTTACTTCTCGACTCAGGGCTACACCTTC	CASSYFSTQGYTF
.	TRBJ1-1	TRBV6-1	.	13	TGTGCCAGCAGTGAGAAGCAGGACACTGAAGCTTTCTTT	CASSEKQDTEAFF
.	TRBJ1-2	TRBV19	.	13	TGTGCCAGTAGTCACCGACAGGATGGTGGCTACACCTTC	CASSHRQDGGYTF
.	TRBJ1-1	TRBV2	.	13	TGTGCCAGCACCTCAGAGGTGAACACTGAAGCTTTCTTT	CASTSEVNTEAFF
.	TRBJ1-5	TRBV19	.	13	TGTGCCAGTAACGGGAACCCGAGGATGCCCCAGCATTTT	CASNGNPRMPQHF
.	TRBJ1-3	TRBV14	.	13	TGTGCCAGCAGCTTATACGGGGGAAACACCATATATTTT	CASSLYGGNTIYF
.	TRBJ2-6	TRBV2	TRBD2	16	TGTGCCAGCATGGCGGGGGGCCTCTCTGGGGCCAACGTCCTGACTTTC	CASMAGGLSGANVLTF
.	TRBJ2-1	TRBV4-1	.	13	TGCGCCAGCAGCCAAGGATCAGCGATAGGGCAGTTCTTC	CASSQGSAIGQFF